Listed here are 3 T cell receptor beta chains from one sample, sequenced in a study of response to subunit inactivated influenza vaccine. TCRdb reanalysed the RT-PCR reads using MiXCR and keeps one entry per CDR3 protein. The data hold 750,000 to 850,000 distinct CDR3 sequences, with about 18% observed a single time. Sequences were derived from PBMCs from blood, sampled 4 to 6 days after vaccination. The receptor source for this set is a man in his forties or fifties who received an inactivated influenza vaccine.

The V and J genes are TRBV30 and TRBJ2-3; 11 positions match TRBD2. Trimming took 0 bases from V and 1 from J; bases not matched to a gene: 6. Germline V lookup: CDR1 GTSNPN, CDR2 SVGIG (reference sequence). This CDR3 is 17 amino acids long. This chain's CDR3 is CAWSVGLAGGGTDTQYF. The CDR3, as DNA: TGTGCCTGGAGTGTGGGTCTAGCGGGAGGTGGCACAGATACGCAGTATTTT.

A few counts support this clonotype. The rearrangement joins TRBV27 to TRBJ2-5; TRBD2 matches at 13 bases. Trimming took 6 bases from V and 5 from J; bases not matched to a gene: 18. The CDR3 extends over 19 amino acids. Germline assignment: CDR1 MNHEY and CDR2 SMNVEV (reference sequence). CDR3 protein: CASSSKMGGLAGSRETQYF. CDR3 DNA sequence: TGTGCCAGCAGCTCTAAAATGGGGGGACTAGCGGGGTCGAGGGAGACCCAGTACTTC.

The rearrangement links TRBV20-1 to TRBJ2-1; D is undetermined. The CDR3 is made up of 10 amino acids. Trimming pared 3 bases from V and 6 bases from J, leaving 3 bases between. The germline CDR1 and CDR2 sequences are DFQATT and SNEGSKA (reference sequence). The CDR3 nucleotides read TGCAGTGCTAGTAGCAATGAGCAGTTCTTC. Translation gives CSASSNEQFF.